The present T cell receptor (beta chain) was sequenced within a study of blood T cell repertoires in COVID-19. Study-level background: Samples representing acute and convalescent COVID-19 were sourced from the United States, Italy and Spain.

The assay was immunoSEQ multiplex PCR, and TCRdb's table has in-frame clones only and misses some. The sample lists a few hundred thousand clones, over 85% seen once, with 1.9% in the top ten. The CDR3 length is 14 residues. With 2 bases removed from V and 2 bases from J, the gap between germline ends came to 9 bases. Germline V gene data show CDR1 as MDHEN and CDR2 as SYDVKM. This clone was found a few times. Participants came from some 26 US areas, aged about 18 to 89 years. In Cohort 3, a recovered donor had either two negative PCRs, clearance, or symptom resolution. Sequencing input: PBMCs or T cells enriched from blood (not recorded which). J is TRBJ1-2 and V is TRBV28, with D possibly being TRBD1 (5 bases). The clonotype was recovered from a woman in her sixties who had recovered from COVID-19. CDR3 protein: CASSLRTLNYGYTF. Written as DNA, the CDR3 is TGTGCCAGCAGTTTACGGACACTGAACTATGGCTACACCTTC.